Listed here are 5 T cell receptor beta chains from one sample, sequenced in a study of T cell changes during pregnancy in multiple sclerosis. Repertoires were generated with immunoSEQ multiplex PCR, while TCRdb's copy carries only in-frame clones and drops some. The profile shows tens of thousands of clones, 85% to 90% of them singletons. The specimen was peripheral blood, collected after pregnancy. These receptors were collected from a female donor in good health, enrolled as a control in a pregnancy study.

This clone has only a few counts. The junction departs from the called germline gene at one end, perhaps through a read error. The gene calls are TRBV6-6 and TRBJ1-4, with 7 bases that match TRBD1. From germline, CDR1 is MNHNY and CDR2 SVGAGI (reference sequence). CDR3 length: 12 residues. CDR3 loop: CASSYSLGTEYF. Written as DNA, the CDR3 is TGTGCCAGCAGTTACTCCCTAGGGACAGAGTATTTT.

DNA for the CDR3: TGTGCCAGCAGTTTTAGGGGGCAGTATGGCTACACCTTC. Encoded protein: CASSFRGQYGYTF. The rearrangement joins TRBV28 to TRBJ1-2; TRBD1 matches at 7 bases. This CDR3 has 13 residues. Germline CDR1 is MDHEN and CDR2 is SYDVKM. V lost 3 bases and J lost 5; bases outside the gene matches: 3.

This clone was observed a few times. CDR3 nucleotide sequence: TGTGCCAGCTCACCAAGACAGGACACGAACACTGAAGCTTTCTTT. Encoded protein: CASSPRQDTNTEAFF. The V and J genes are TRBV18 and TRBJ1-1; weak D call: TRBD1 (6 bases). This CDR3 comprises 15 residues. Between the trimmed V and J ends, which lost 2 bases and 1 base, there was a span of 11 bases. Germline assignment: CDR1 KGHSH and CDR2 LQKENI.

The J gene is TRBJ2-5, the V gene TRBV5-1; D is perhaps TRBD1 (6 bases). CDR1 and CDR2 (germline): SGHRS, YFSETQ. With 0 bases removed from V and 4 bases from J, the gap between germline ends came to 13 bases. The CDR3 consists of 15 residues. As DNA, the CDR3 is TGCGCCAGCAGCTTGGCCGGGCAGGGGAGAGAGACCCAGTACTTC. This encodes CASSLAGQGRETQYF.

This chain connects TRBV11-2 to TRBJ1-6; TRBD1 matches 9 bases. This CDR3 region has 19 residues. CDR1 SGHAT and CDR2 FQNNGV come from the germline V gene. The ends lost 6 bases at V and 6 bases at J; junction bases unmatched: 18. CDR3: CASRLRFLGGTGINSPLHF. DNA of the CDR3: TGTGCCAGCAGGTTACGCTTTCTAGGTGGGACAGGGATTAATTCACCCCTCCACTTT.